Listed below are T cell receptor beta chains from one sample, sequenced in a study of cytomegalovirus exposure and HLA in healthy donors. Profiled with immunoSEQ multiplex PCR; TCRdb holds only in-frame clones, not every one. Among over 150,000 clones, approximately 88% were seen once, and the ten largest hold 0.38%. Sequencing was carried out using PBMCs. Receptors originate from a boy between 2 and 15 years old in good health and CMV-seronegative. Both conserved end residues are part of each CDR3. D genes are given only for firm matches. Expanded clones get a size class; other rows say once, few or many, or leave the size out.

cdr3_nt cdr3_aa v_call clone_size d_call j_call
TGCGCCAGCAGCCAACCTGGGACAGGCACAGATACGCAGTATTTT CASSQPGTGTDTQYF TRBV4-1 NA TRBD1 TRBJ2-3
TGTGCCAGCAGTGTCCAGGGGAACTATGGCTACACCTTC CASSVQGNYGYTF TRBV6-1 NA NA TRBJ1-2
TGTGCCAGCAGCCAAGGAGGAACTAGCGGGGCGGAGACCCAGTACTTC CASSQGGTSGAETQYF TRBV14 NA TRBD2 TRBJ2-5
TGTGCCAGCACCCTTGGGCAAACAGGGCCAGAGCAGTACTTC CASTLGQTGPEQYF TRBV5-6 NA NA TRBJ2-7
TGTGCCAGCAGCCCTCGCTATGAAGGGGTCGGGGAGCTGTTTTTT CASSPRYEGVGELFF TRBV7-9 NA NA TRBJ2-2
TGTGCCAGCGTCGAGACAGGGGGCGACGCTGAAGCTTTCTTT CASVETGGDAEAFF TRBV2 NA TRBD1 TRBJ1-1
TGTGCCAGCAGCTTAGGCCGGGCAGATACGCAGTATTTT CASSLGRADTQYF TRBV13 once NA TRBJ2-3
TGCGCCAGCAGTGACTTCGGCCCGGGACAGGGGGCCGAGACCCAGTACTTC CASSDFGPGQGAETQYF TRBV10-1 once TRBD1 TRBJ2-5
TGCGCCAGCAGCTTACAGGGTTCAGGAGAGACCCAGTACTTC CASSLQGSGETQYF TRBV5-1 NA NA TRBJ2-5
TGTGCCAGCAGCTCCCACCTGGGGCGCTACTATGGCTACACCTTC CASSSHLGRYYGYTF TRBV7-2 NA NA TRBJ1-2
TGCGCCAGCAGCCAAGTTGCAGGGGGGAACTATGGCTACACCTTC CASSQVAGGNYGYTF TRBV4-1 NA TRBD1 TRBJ1-2
TGTGCCAGCAGCTTAGCCGCTGGAGGGTCGTACTCCTACGAGCAGTACTTC CASSLAAGGSYSYEQYF TRBV7-6 NA NA TRBJ2-7
TGCGCCAGCAGCCACTCGCAGGGGCTGCACTACGAGCAGTACTTC CASSHSQGLHYEQYF TRBV4-1 once NA TRBJ2-7
TGTGCCAGCAGCTTGGGGTCCGGGACAGGTCTTTCCTACGAGCAGTACTTC CASSLGSGTGLSYEQYF TRBV5-6 NA TRBD1 TRBJ2-7
TGTGCCAGCAGCTTTAACCGACAGCCCCCTAACTATGGCTACACCTTC CASSFNRQPPNYGYTF TRBV7-9 NA NA TRBJ1-2
TGTGCCAGCAGCTTAGCCAGCGGGAGCTACGAGCAGTACTTC CASSLASGSYEQYF TRBV11-2 NA TRBD2 TRBJ2-7
TGCAGCGTCGGTATACGGGGGTTCTACTACAATGAGCAGTTCTTC CSVGIRGFYYNEQFF TRBV29-1 once NA TRBJ2-1
TGCGCCAGCAGCCAACCAATCAGGGGCCCGCACACTGAAGCTTTCTTT CASSQPIRGPHTEAFF TRBV4-1 few NA TRBJ1-1
TGCGCCAGCAGCTTGGCGGCGGGACAGGGGGCGTGGGATGAGCAGTTCTTC CASSLAAGQGAWDEQFF TRBV5-1 few TRBD1 TRBJ2-1
TGTGCCAGCAGTTTAATAGGGACAGACGGTGTTAAGTTCTTC CASSLIGTDGVKFF TRBV27 few TRBD1 TRBJ2-1
TGTGCCAGCAGTTTATTAACTGAAGCTTTCTTT CASSLLTEAFF TRBV28 NA NA TRBJ1-1
TGTGCCAGCAGTTACTCGGAGGGAAGCGAGCAGTACTTC CASSYSEGSEQYF TRBV6-5 NA NA TRBJ2-7
TGTGCCAGCAGCCCGCGGGGCCTCACCGGGGAGCTGTTTTTT CASSPRGLTGELFF TRBV7-9 NA NA TRBJ2-2
TGTGCCAGCAGCTTGAGACTAGTACAAGAGACCCAGTACTTC CASSLRLVQETQYF TRBV5-8 NA NA TRBJ2-5
TGCGCCAACCCCGGGACAGGGATCGATGAGCAGTTCTTC CANPGTGIDEQFF TRBV10-2 NA TRBD1 TRBJ2-1
TGTGCCAGCAGTGTGGCCGGGACTGGACTCTATTCCCCCCTTGGGCAGTACTTC CASSVAGTGLYSPLGQYF TRBV6-1 NA NA TRBJ2-7
TGTGCCAGCAGTTTAGGGACAACTGGGGCCAACGTCCTGACTTTC CASSLGTTGANVLTF TRBV28 few NA TRBJ2-6
TGCAGCGTTGTATGGGACAGGGAAGAGTTTTACTCCTACGAGCAGTACTTC CSVVWDREEFYSYEQYF TRBV29-1 NA TRBD1 TRBJ2-7
TGTGCCCAGGGGCCGGGACCTTCTTACAATGAGCAGTTCTTC CAQGPGPSYNEQFF TRBV5-4 NA NA TRBJ2-1
TGTGCCGCCCGGGACAGGGAAAGTGATGAAGCTTTCTTT CAARDRESDEAFF TRBV19 NA TRBD1 TRBJ1-1
TGTGCCAGCAGACCTCCGGGTATCACAGATACGCAGTATTTT CASRPPGITDTQYF TRBV6-5 once NA TRBJ2-3
TGCAGCGTTTTGCCCCGACAGGCGGCGAACACTGAAGCTTTCTTT CSVLPRQAANTEAFF TRBV29-1 NA NA TRBJ1-1
TGTGCCAGCAGCCCCGGCCAGGGGTTTAGCTATGGCTACACCTTC CASSPGQGFSYGYTF TRBV27 NA NA TRBJ1-2
TGTGCCAGCAGTTTAGCCGGGACAGCCCCCCATTTT CASSLAGTAPHF TRBV28 once TRBD1 TRBJ1-1
TGTGCCAGTAGTATCCGGGAGCATGCGGTCTATGGCTACACCTTC CASSIREHAVYGYTF TRBV19 NA NA TRBJ1-2
TGTGCCAGCAGCCCCCCCCCTTTAGTTTCCCGCGAGACCCAGTACTTC CASSPPPLVSRETQYF TRBV13 NA NA TRBJ2-5
TGTGCCAGCAGCTCACTGAAACCGGGACTAGCGGGATTACCCAAAAACATTCAGTACTTC CASSSLKPGLAGLPKNIQYF TRBV7-3 NA TRBD2 TRBJ2-4
TGTGCCAGCAGCTACAACAGGGTTGGCTACACCTTC CASSYNRVGYTF TRBV7-2 NA NA TRBJ1-2
TGCGCCAGCTCCGACTCGGGACAGTCTAACACCGGGGAGCTGTTTTTT CASSDSGQSNTGELFF TRBV5-1 NA TRBD1 TRBJ2-2
TGCGCCAGCAGCTTGGGGGACAGGGAAGCTCAAAACATTCAGTACTTC CASSLGDREAQNIQYF TRBV5-1 NA TRBD1 TRBJ2-4
TGTGCCAGCAGCCGCCGGAGGCCTAGCTACGAGCAGTACTTC CASSRRRPSYEQYF TRBV5-6 NA NA TRBJ2-7
TGTGCCAGCAGTGGAATTGGCGGGGCTACTAATGAAAAACTGTTTTTT CASSGIGGATNEKLFF TRBV25-1 NA NA TRBJ1-4
TGTGCCAGCAGCCCCGGAGGAGGGAAGGGCTACACCTTC CASSPGGGKGYTF TRBV11-2 NA NA TRBJ1-2
TGTGCCACCAGCTCATGGGGGGGGTATGGCTACACCTTC CATSSWGGYGYTF TRBV15 NA NA TRBJ1-2
TGTGCCAGCAGCTCCTGGAGTTACATTCAGTACTTC CASSSWSYIQYF TRBV5-6 NA NA TRBJ2-4
TGTGCCAGCAGTTACTCTCGGGAGGGCCCATACGAGCAGTACTTC CASSYSREGPYEQYF TRBV6-6 NA TRBD2 TRBJ2-7
TGTGCCAGCAGCTTGGGGAGCTACGAGCAGTACTTC CASSLGSYEQYF TRBV7-8 NA NA TRBJ2-7
TGTGCCAGCAGTCGGGACTATCCATACAATGAGCAGTTCTTC CASSRDYPYNEQFF TRBV6-4 once TRBD2 TRBJ2-1
TGTGCCAGCAGCCGGCCGGGACTAGACCCCCACGAGCAGTACTTC CASSRPGLDPHEQYF TRBV4-2 NA TRBD2 TRBJ2-7
TGTGCCAGCAGTGTGATAGGGGGCCTACAAGAGACCCAGTACTTC CASSVIGGLQETQYF TRBV2 NA TRBD1 TRBJ2-5
TGTGCCAGCAGTGACAGGGGCGGGGGGATCAGCGATGAGCAGTTCTTC CASSDRGGGISDEQFF TRBV6-4 NA TRBD2 TRBJ2-1
TGCGCCAGCAGCCCCCCCGCAGGGGCTGAAGCTTTCTTT CASSPPAGAEAFF TRBV4-1 NA NA TRBJ1-1
TGCGCCAGCAGCCAAGACACACGATCCCAAAACATTCAGTACTTC CASSQDTRSQNIQYF TRBV4-1 NA NA TRBJ2-4